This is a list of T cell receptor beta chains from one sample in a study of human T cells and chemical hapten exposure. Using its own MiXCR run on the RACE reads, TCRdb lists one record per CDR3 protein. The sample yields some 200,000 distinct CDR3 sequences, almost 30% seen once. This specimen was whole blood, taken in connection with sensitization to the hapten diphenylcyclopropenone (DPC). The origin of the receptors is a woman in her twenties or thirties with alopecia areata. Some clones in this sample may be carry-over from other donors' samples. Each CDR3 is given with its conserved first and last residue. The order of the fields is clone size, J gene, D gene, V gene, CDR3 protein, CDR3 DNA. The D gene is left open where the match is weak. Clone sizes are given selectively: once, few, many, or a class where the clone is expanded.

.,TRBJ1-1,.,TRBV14,CASSQVMGRGAFF,TGTGCCAGCAGCCAAGTAATGGGCAGAGGAGCTTTCTTT
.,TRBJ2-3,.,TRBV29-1,CSGEGERGTDTQYF,TGCAGCGGCGAGGGGGAAAGGGGCACAGATACGCAGTATTTT
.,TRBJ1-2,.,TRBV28,CASSSEMSLRGYTF,TGTGCCAGCAGTTCGGAGATGTCTTTGCGTGGCTACACCTTC
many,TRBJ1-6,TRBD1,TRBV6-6,CASSTGDREKSPLHF,TGTGCCAGCAGTACAGGAGACAGGGAAAAGTCACCCCTCCACTTT
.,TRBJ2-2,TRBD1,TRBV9,CASSVGARGTTGELFF,TGTGCCAGCAGCGTAGGCGCCAGGGGGACGACCGGGGAGCTGTTTTTT
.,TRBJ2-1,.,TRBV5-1,CASSLEVPYNEQFF,TGCGCCAGCAGCTTGGAGGTACCCTACAATGAGCAGTTCTTC
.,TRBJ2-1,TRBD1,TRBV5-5,CASSLGFGTGGFDEQFF,TGTGCCAGCAGCTTGGGGTTTGGGACAGGGGGCTTCGATGAGCAGTTCTTC
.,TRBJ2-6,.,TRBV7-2,CASSSALFSGANVLTF,TGTGCCAGCAGCTCAGCCCTCTTTTCTGGGGCCAACGTCCTGACTTTC
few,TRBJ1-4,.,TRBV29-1,CSVGLGANEKLFF,TGCAGCGTCGGACTGGGGGCTAATGAAAAACTGTTTTTT
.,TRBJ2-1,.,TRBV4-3,CASSQEIHATYNEQFF,TGCGCCAGCAGCCAAGAGATCCACGCAACCTACAATGAGCAGTTCTTC
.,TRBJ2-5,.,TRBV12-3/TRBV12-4,CASSLIGAADGTQYF,TGTGCCAGCAGCCTAATCGGGGCAGCGGACGGGACCCAGTACTTC
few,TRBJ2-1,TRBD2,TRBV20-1,CSAGGERPPTSFF,TGCAGTGCTGGGGGGGAACGACCCCCGACGTCGTTCTTC
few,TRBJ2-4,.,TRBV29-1,CSVVLRAHRDIQYF,TGCAGCGTTGTTTTGAGGGCCCATCGGGACATTCAGTACTTC
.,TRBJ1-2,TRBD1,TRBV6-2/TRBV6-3,CASSRDRPNYGYTF,TGTGCCAGCAGTCGGGACAGGCCTAACTATGGCTACACCTTC
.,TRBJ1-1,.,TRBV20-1,CSARGGRGIGTEAFF,TGCAGTGCTAGAGGGGGTAGGGGGATCGGCACTGAAGCTTTCTTT
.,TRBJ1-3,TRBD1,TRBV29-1,CSALGQLNSGNTIYF,TGCAGCGCTCTGGGACAGCTTAACTCTGGAAACACCATATATTTT
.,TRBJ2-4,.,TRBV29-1,CSVSVWGRAKNIQYF,TGCAGCGTTTCCGTATGGGGTCGAGCCAAAAACATTCAGTACTTC
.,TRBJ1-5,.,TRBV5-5,CASSLTGGPNQPQHF,TGTGCCAGCAGCTTGACGGGGGGTCCCAATCAGCCCCAGCATTTT
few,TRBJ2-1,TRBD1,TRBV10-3,CAISDRQGRQDNEQFF,TGTGCCATCAGTGATAGACAGGGACGACAGGACAATGAGCAGTTCTTC
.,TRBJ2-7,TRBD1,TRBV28,CASSPRQGISYEQYF,TGTGCCAGCAGTCCCCGACAGGGGATTTCCTACGAGCAGTACTTC
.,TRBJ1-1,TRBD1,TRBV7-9,CASSLQGEGEAFF,TGTGCCAGCAGCTTACAGGGGGAGGGTGAAGCTTTCTTT
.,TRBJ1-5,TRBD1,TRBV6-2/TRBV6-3,CASSRDRGGQPQHF,TGTGCCAGCAGCCGGGACAGGGGTGGACAGCCCCAGCATTTT
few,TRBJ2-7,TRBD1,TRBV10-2,CASSSGTGYNEQYF,TGCGCCAGCAGCTCCGGGACAGGGTATAACGAGCAGTACTTC
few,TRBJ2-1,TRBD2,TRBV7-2,CASSSGTTSYNEQFF,TGTGCCAGCAGCTCCGGGACTACTTCTTACAATGAGCAGTTCTTC
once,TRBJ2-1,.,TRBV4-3,CASSQGSGLAPGEQFF,TGCGCCAGCAGCCAAGGGTCGGGGCTAGCCCCGGGAGAGCAGTTCTTC
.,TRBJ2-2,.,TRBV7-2,CASNRPGAANTGELFF,TGTGCCAGCAACCGACCGGGGGCAGCGAACACCGGGGAGCTGTTTTTT
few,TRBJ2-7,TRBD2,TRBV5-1,CASRQGSGNSYEQYF,TGCGCCAGCCGCCAGGGTAGCGGGAATTCCTACGAGCAGTACTTC
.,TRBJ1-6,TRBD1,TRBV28,CASSNTGATNSPLHF,TGTGCCAGCAGCAATACAGGGGCGACGAATTCACCCCTCCACTTT
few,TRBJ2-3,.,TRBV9,CASSVGLARDTQYF,TGTGCCAGCAGCGTAGGGCTAGCGAGAGATACGCAGTATTTT
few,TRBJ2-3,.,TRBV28,CASSSGATGRIDTQYF,TGTGCCAGCAGTTCGGGGGCGACGGGACGGATCGATACGCAGTATTTT
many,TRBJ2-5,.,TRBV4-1,CASSQGLQETQYF,TGCGCCAGCAGCCAAGGACTTCAAGAGACCCAGTACTTC
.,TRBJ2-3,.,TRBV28,CASSSPLPGSDTQYF,TGTGCCAGCAGCTCCCCCCTACCGGGGTCAGATACGCAGTATTTT
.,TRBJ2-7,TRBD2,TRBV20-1,CSASLLAGGYEQYF,TGCAGTGCTTCTTTACTAGCGGGAGGGTACGAGCAGTACTTC
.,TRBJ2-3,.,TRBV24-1,CATREGDTQYF,TGTGCCACCAGGGAAGGAGATACGCAGTATTTT
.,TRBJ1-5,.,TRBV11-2,CASSSGGRAGQPQHF,TGTGCCAGCAGCTCTGGTGGGCGGGCCGGGCAGCCCCAGCATTTT